These T cell receptor beta chains were read from a single sample in a study of blood T cells in healthy people across ages. One entry per CDR3 protein, called by TCRdb with MiXCR from the 5' RACE reads. The repertoire consists of under 1,100,000 distinct CDR3 sequences, with less than 25% occurring once and the leading ten covering less than 0.75%. These data were likewise used in another study, on T cells of mothers and their children.

The sequenced sample consisted of blood. The receptor source for this set is a girl aged 2-10 years in good health. The CDR3 runs from the conserved cysteine through the conserved F or W. D genes are given only for firm matches. Size values are once, few and many counts, or a class for expanded clones, and some rows have none.

D,size,V,J,DNA,CDR3
TRBD2,NA,TRBV4-1,TRBJ2-1,TGCGCCAGCAGCCAAGAAACCAGAATGAGCGGGGGGGCCGGATATGAGCAGTTCTTC,CASSQETRMSGGAGYEQFF
TRBD2,NA,TRBV6-5,TRBJ2-4,TGTGCCAGCCACCGGGGGGGGATAAACATTCAGTACTTC,CASHRGGINIQYF
TRBD1,NA,TRBV24-1,TRBJ1-1,TGTGCCACGAGCTTTACAGGGGGCACTGAAGCTTTCTTT,CATSFTGGTEAFF
TRBD2,NA,TRBV12-3/TRBV12-4,TRBJ2-1,TGTGCCAGCAGTTTCGGGACTAGCGTAGGAAATGAGCAGTTCTTC,CASSFGTSVGNEQFF
TRBD1,NA,TRBV4-1,TRBJ2-1,TGCGCCAGCAGCCAAGCTATGACAGGGGCGCTTAATGAGCAGTTCTTC,CASSQAMTGALNEQFF
TRBD2,NA,TRBV5-1,TRBJ2-4,TGCGCCAGCAGCACTTCCGGGACTAGCGATGGCATTCAGTACTTC,CASSTSGTSDGIQYF
NA,NA,TRBV5-1,TRBJ2-2,TGCGCCAGCGGGGCCACGACCCGGACCGGGGAGCTGTTTTTT,CASGATTRTGELFF
NA,NA,TRBV29-1,TRBJ2-7,TGCAGCGCACTGAGGGGGGCCGACGAGCAGTACTTC,CSALRGADEQYF
NA,few,TRBV7-8,TRBJ2-4,TGTGCCAGCAGCTTAGGGAGGGTAGGAACTGGGGTCATAGCCAAAAACATTCAGTACTTC,CASSLGRVGTGVIAKNIQYF
TRBD1,NA,TRBV6-6,TRBJ1-5,TGTGCCAGCAGCCTACAGGGGGCCAAGGGTAATCAGCCCCAGCATTTT,CASSLQGAKGNQPQHF
NA,NA,TRBV20-1,TRBJ1-1,TGCAGTGCTAGAGTGGAACTTAACACTGAAGCTTTCTTT,CSARVELNTEAFF
NA,NA,TRBV13,TRBJ1-3,TGTGCCAGCAGCCCCAGGGGAGGCTGGAACACCATATATTTT,CASSPRGGWNTIYF
NA,NA,TRBV19,TRBJ1-1,TGTGCCAGTAGGACACCGGGCTCAAAGACCGCTTTCTTT,CASRTPGSKTAFF
TRBD2,few,TRBV11-2,TRBJ2-1,TGTGCCAGCAGCTTGGCTAGCGGGAGTCGGGATGAGCAGTTCTTC,CASSLASGSRDEQFF
NA,few,TRBV27,TRBJ2-1,TGTGCCAGCAGTCACCGGGACGGGTTCTACAATGAGCAGTTCTTC,CASSHRDGFYNEQFF
NA,NA,TRBV6-5,TRBJ2-5,TGTGCCAGCAGTCCGGACTACGACGGAGAGACCCAGTACTTC,CASSPDYDGETQYF
TRBD2,NA,TRBV20-1,TRBJ2-4,TGCAGTGCTAGATTAGCGGGGGGGAACATTCAGTACTTC,CSARLAGGNIQYF
NA,NA,TRBV12-3/TRBV12-4,TRBJ2-3,TGTGCCAGCAGGGTTACAGGGGCTAGCGCAGATACGCAGTATTTT,CASRVTGASADTQYF
NA,NA,TRBV5-1,TRBJ1-2,TGCGCCAGCAGCTTAGACAACATGGGGGACGGCTACACCTTC,CASSLDNMGDGYTF
TRBD2,few,TRBV9,TRBJ2-2,TGTGCCAGCAGCGTACCAGCGGGGGGAACCGGGGAGCTGTTTTTT,CASSVPAGGTGELFF
TRBD1,few,TRBV29-1,TRBJ2-1,TGCAGCGCCGGCGGACAGGAACTTTACAATGAGCAGTTCTTC,CSAGGQELYNEQFF
NA,few,TRBV5-1,TRBJ1-2,TGCGCCAGCAGCTTGACAGGGTTGCGTGGCTACACCTTC,CASSLTGLRGYTF
NA,NA,TRBV7-9,TRBJ2-7,TGTGCCAGCAGCCCGCAGGGGGGCACCTCCTACGAGCAGTACTTC,CASSPQGGTSYEQYF
NA,NA,TRBV20-1,TRBJ1-4,TGCAGTGCTAATCAAGGGGGTGTTGGTGAAAAACTGTTTTTT,CSANQGGVGEKLFF
NA,NA,TRBV7-2,TRBJ2-2,TGTGCCAGCAGCTTAGGGTCAGGGAAGGGTGCCGGGGAGCTGTTTTTT,CASSLGSGKGAGELFF
NA,once,TRBV7-6,TRBJ2-7,TGTGCCAGCAGCCCCCAATCGGACGAGCAGTACTTC,CASSPQSDEQYF
NA,NA,TRBV12-3/TRBV12-4,TRBJ1-5,TGTGCCACCGCCCCAGGGTACAATCAGCCCCAGCATTTT,CATAPGYNQPQHF
TRBD2,NA,TRBV5-1,TRBJ2-1,TGCGCCAGCAGCTCCACCGGGACTAGCGGCTGGAATGAGCAGTTCTTC,CASSSTGTSGWNEQFF
TRBD2,few,TRBV28,TRBJ2-3,TGTGCCAGCAGCTCTAGCGGGAGAGGCGCAGATACGCAGTATTTT,CASSSSGRGADTQYF
NA,few,TRBV12-3/TRBV12-4,TRBJ2-5,TGTGCCAGCAGTTCGGAGCGTTCGGCGCCAAAAGAGACCCAGTACTTC,CASSSERSAPKETQYF
TRBD2,few,TRBV12-3/TRBV12-4,TRBJ2-7,TGTGCCAGCAGTTCCTCTTCCGGGGGGGCTGAGCAGTACTTC,CASSSSSGGAEQYF
NA,few,TRBV14,TRBJ2-5,TGTGCCAGCAGCCAAGTAGTGGGTACGGCCCAGTACTTC,CASSQVVGTAQYF
TRBD2,NA,TRBV29-1,TRBJ2-7,TGCAGCCACGGGGGGGTACGGGACGAGCAGTACTTC,CSHGGVRDEQYF
TRBD1,few,TRBV29-1,TRBJ2-5,TGCAGCGTTGAGGTCCCGGACAGGGCCTGGGAGACCCAGTACTTC,CSVEVPDRAWETQYF
NA,many,TRBV11-2,TRBJ2-7,TGTGCCAGCAGCCTGGGAAGATTCTACGAGCAGTACTTC,CASSLGRFYEQYF
NA,NA,TRBV2,TRBJ2-4,TGTGCCAGCAGACCTACCGGACCAGCCAAAAACATTCAGTACTTC,CASRPTGPAKNIQYF
TRBD2,NA,TRBV3-1,TRBJ2-3,TGTGCCAGCAGCCAGGCACGGGAGGTGGCAGATACGCAGTATTTT,CASSQAREVADTQYF
NA,few,TRBV7-9,TRBJ2-5,TGTGCCAGCAGCTCCCGGGAGGACAGGGCCCAAGAGACCCAGTACTTC,CASSSREDRAQETQYF
NA,few,TRBV4-1,TRBJ2-2,TGCGCCAGCAGAAGGCAGGGCAGCGGGGAGCTGTTTTTT,CASRRQGSGELFF
NA,few,TRBV29-1,TRBJ2-5,TGCAGCGTTGACGGGCTGAGGGGCCAAGAGACCCAGTACTTC,CSVDGLRGQETQYF
TRBD1,NA,TRBV12-3/TRBV12-4,TRBJ2-5,TGTGCCAGCAGTTTCCAGGGGGTTTTAGAGACCCAGTACTTC,CASSFQGVLETQYF
NA,NA,TRBV13,TRBJ1-2,TGTGCCAGCAGTTTATGGACTACAGGATCCTATGGCTACACCTTC,CASSLWTTGSYGYTF
NA,NA,TRBV20-1,TRBJ2-7,TGCAGTGCTAGAGATCCCGATGGGACTCCTCCCTACGAGCAGTACTTC,CSARDPDGTPPYEQYF
NA,NA,TRBV4-1,TRBJ2-1,TGCGCCAGCAGCCCTATCCTAGCGCAAAATGAGCAGTTCTTC,CASSPILAQNEQFF
NA,few,TRBV7-9,TRBJ2-7,TGTGCCAGCAGCTTTAATCCCAACGATGAGTGGAACTTC,CASSFNPNDEWNF
NA,many,TRBV12-3/TRBV12-4,TRBJ2-7,TGTGCCAGCAGTTTAGTGGCGGGGAGCTCCTACGAGCAGTACTTC,CASSLVAGSSYEQYF
NA,few,TRBV11-2,TRBJ2-7,TGTGCCAGCAGCGGGGGGTCTTACTCCTACGAGCAGTACTTC,CASSGGSYSYEQYF
NA,few,TRBV28,TRBJ2-3,TGTGCCAGCAGGGAAGGAGATACGCAGTATTTT,CASREGDTQYF